The present T cell receptor (beta chain) was sequenced within a study of early T cells in non-severe SARS-CoV-2 infection. The wider study: The chains were unpaired, and the sequenced material was bulk RNA from unsorted whole blood.

In TCRdb, the 5' RACE reads were re-called with MiXCR into one record per CDR3 protein. The repertoire has tens of thousands of distinct CDR3 sequences, 9.9% of them found once; the top ten carry roughly an eighth. Study observations and caveats: There was a bias toward anti-spike CD8 responses in VDJdb matching, which missed private and CD4 specificities.

Per germline, CDR1 DFQATT and CDR2 SNEGSKA (reference sequence). The CDR3 extends over 13 amino acids. V was cut by 3 bases and J by 5 bases, with 11 bases left in between. This clonotype was counted only a few times. What it binds is not known. The sample was whole blood. This sequence originates from an adult who was a healthcare worker with PCR-confirmed SARS-CoV-2 infection or an uninfected control (not recorded which). The chain uses TRBV20-1 and TRBJ2-1; no firm D call. The CDR3 DNA reads as TGCAGTGCTAGTCATCCAGTAAACAATGAGCAGTTCTTC. Translated: CSASHPVNNEQFF.